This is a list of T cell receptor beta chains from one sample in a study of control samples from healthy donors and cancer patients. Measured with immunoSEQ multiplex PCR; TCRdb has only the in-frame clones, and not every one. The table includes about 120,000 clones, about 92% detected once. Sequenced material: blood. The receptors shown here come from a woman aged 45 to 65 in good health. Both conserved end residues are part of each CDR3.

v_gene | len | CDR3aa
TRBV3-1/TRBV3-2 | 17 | CASSQDAKRGGPGEQFF
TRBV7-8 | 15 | CASSLVGAVNTEAFF
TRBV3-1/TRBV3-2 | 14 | CASSQGRGPGELFF
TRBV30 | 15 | CAWSVRPSGGNEQFF
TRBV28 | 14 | CASSLPGGSYEQYF
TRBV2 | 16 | CASSEASGVYTGELFF
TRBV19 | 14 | CASSKGYSNQPQHF
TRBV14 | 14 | CASSQADRGYGYTF
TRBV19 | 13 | CASSIGQGREAFF
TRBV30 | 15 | CAWISWGQGNYGYTF
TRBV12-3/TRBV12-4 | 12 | CASSPGDQPQHF
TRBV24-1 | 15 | CATSAFSGGVNTQYF
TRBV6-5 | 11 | CASRTTTDAFF
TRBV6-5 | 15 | CAANRPGQALYGYTF
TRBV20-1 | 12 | CSASRLAETQYF
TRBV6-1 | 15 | CASSEGSSATDTQYF
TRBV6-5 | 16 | CASSYGTGGLGEKLFF
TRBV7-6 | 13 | CASSFQPNTEAFF
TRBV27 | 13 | CASSMRGGYGYTF
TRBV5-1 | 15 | CASSETGQGAYEQFF
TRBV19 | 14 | CASRPSSYNSPLHF
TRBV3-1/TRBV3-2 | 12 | CASSQDRGEQFF
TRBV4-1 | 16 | CASSQEGDRGGQPQHF
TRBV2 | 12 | CASSGTPTEAFF
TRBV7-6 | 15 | CASSLVGRGDSPLHF
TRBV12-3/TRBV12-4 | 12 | CASSLYGTEAFF
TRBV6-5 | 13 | CASSRTINYGYTF
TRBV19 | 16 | CASSIDGVLVGNEQFF
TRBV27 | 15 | CASSLSRTGRYGYTF
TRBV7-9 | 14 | CASSSDGWNSPLHF
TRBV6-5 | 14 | CASSYYETGTGYTF
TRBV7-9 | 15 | CASSYRTGAGNTIYF
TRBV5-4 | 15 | CASSVPRGHQETQYF
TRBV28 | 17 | CASSSTSGSRKNNEQFF
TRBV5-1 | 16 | CASSLAGSGSGYEQYF
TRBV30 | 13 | CAWSGRDYYGYTF
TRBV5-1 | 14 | CASRGAISYNEQFF
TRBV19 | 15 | CASIGHKGAGQPQHF
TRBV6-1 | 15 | CASSETSGSINEQFF
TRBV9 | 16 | CASSVLAGGDIYEQYF
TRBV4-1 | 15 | CASSRDRAAGNTIYF
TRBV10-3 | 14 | CAISPGQGLDGYTF
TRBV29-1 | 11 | CSGQGNTEAFF
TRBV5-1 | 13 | CASKQGQNTEAFF
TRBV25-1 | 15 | CASSEYIGGSYGYTF
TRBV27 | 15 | CASRPGRTNTGELFF